This TCR beta chain was documented in a study of shared clonotypes between healthy human individuals. Trimming took 5 bases from V and 1 from J, leaving 11 bases between them. The CDR3 consists of 15 residues. Germline CDR1 and CDR2: MDHEN and SYDVKM. Source study methods: For the immunoSEQ data, sequences were junction-only without quality scores, so filtering differed. Clones were sequenced by immunoSEQ multiplex PCR, and TCRdb holds only the in-frame ones, with some missing. D and trimming come from the DNA, and the V and J calls and clone size come from that table. The table has a few hundred thousand clones, around three quarters seen once; the top ten hold roughly 12%.

The receptor was derived from a woman between 40 and 50 years old in good health. Some clones in this sample may be carry-over from other donors' samples. The sample was PBMCs. The rearrangement uses TRBV28 and TRBJ2-2; a possible D gene is TRBD2 (5 bases). CDR3 bases: TGTGCCAGCAGTGCAAGTCGGGAGAACACCGGGGAGCTGTTTTTT. This sequence encodes CASSASRENTGELFF.